A selection of T cell receptor beta chains follows, all from one sample in a study of tumor-infiltrating lymphocytes in localized non-small cell lung cancer. Assay: immunoSEQ multiplex PCR; the TCRdb copy retains only in-frame clones and omits some. The sample yields 15,000 or so clones, 70% to 80% seen once. The sequenced sample was lung tumor tissue. The receptors were gathered from a human donor with non-small cell lung cancer. Each CDR3 is given with its conserved first and last residue.

v_call	j_call	cdr3_aa
TRBV5-5	TRBJ2-1	CASSPLWGDSYNEQFF
TRBV11-2	TRBJ2-7	CASSLDGQALGEQYF
TRBV6-1	TRBJ1-2	CASSRLNYGYTF
TRBV5-1	TRBJ2-5	CASSSSTQQETQYF
TRBV6-5	TRBJ1-1	CASSYSNIGGPEAFF
TRBV28	TRBJ1-5	CASRPSTGYSNQPQHF
TRBV9	TRBJ1-2	CASSVAGRPYGYTF
TRBV5-1	TRBJ2-1	CASYRNSNEQFF
TRBV6-1	TRBJ2-3	CASILGSTDTQYF
TRBV30	TRBJ2-2	CAWGQGGTGELFF
TRBV10-3	TRBJ2-7	CAINMNEAYEQYF
TRBV7-3	TRBJ2-3	CASSLRGSVDTQYF
TRBV6-5	TRBJ1-4	CASSLGQGFEKLFF
TRBV7-9	TRBJ2-1	CASSPTGTGSYNEQFF
TRBV30	TRBJ1-1	CAWSVERYTEAFF
TRBV7-9	TRBJ2-4	CASSLGLGHMRDF
TRBV30	TRBJ2-2	CAWRGFYTGELFF
TRBV18	TRBJ2-7	CASSPPYDSYEQYF
TRBV27	TRBJ2-1	CASSWTSGFEQFF
TRBV5-1	TRBJ2-3	CASSRASTDTQYF
TRBV18	TRBJ1-2	CASSPGSSWGNYGYTF
TRBV2	TRBJ2-7	CASSTDLGGTGGTYEQYF
TRBV4-2	TRBJ2-7	CASSQVQISGLNYEQYF